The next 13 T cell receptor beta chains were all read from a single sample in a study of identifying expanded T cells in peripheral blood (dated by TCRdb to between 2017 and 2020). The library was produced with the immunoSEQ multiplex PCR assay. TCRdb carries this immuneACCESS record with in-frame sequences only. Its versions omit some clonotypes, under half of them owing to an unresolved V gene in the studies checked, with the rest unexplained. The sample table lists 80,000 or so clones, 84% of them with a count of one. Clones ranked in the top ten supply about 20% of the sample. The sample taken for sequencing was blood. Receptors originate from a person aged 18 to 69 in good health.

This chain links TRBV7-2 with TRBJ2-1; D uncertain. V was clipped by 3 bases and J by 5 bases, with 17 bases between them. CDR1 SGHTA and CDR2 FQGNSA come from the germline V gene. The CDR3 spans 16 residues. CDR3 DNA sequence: TGTGCCAGCAGCTTTGAGCTGGAGTTTAGTCACAATGAGCAGTTCTTC. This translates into CASSFELEFSHNEQFF. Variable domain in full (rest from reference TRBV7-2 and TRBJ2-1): GAGVSQSPSNKVTEKGKDVELRCDPISGHTALYWYRQSLGQGLEFLIYFQGNSAPDKSGLPSDRFSAERTGGSVSTLTIQRTQQEDSAVYLCASSFELEFSHNEQFFGPGTRLTVL.

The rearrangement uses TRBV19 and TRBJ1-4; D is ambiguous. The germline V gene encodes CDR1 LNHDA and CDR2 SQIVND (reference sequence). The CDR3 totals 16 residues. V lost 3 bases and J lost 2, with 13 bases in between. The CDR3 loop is CASSMVIRQTNEKLFF. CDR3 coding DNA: TGTGCCAGTAGTATGGTCATCCGGCAGACTAATGAAAAACTGTTTTTT.

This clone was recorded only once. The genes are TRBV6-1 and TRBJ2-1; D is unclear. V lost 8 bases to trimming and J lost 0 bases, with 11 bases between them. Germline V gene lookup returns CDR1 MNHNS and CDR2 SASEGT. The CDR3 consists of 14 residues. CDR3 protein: CASGPISSYNEQFF. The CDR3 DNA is TGTGCCAGCGGGCCTATAAGCTCCTACAATGAGCAGTTCTTC.

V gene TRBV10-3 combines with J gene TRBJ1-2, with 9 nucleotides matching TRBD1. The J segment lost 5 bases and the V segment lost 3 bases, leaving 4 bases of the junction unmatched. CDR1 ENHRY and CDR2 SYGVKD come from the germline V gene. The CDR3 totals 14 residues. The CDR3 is CAISDTGGGYGYTF. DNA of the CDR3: TGTGCCATCAGTGATACAGGGGGCGGGTATGGCTACACCTTC.

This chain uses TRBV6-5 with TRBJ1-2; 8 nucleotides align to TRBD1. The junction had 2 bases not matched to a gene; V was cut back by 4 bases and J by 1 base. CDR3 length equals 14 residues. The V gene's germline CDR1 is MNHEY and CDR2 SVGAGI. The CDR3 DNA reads TGTGCCAGCAGTTGGGACAGGAGTAACTATGGCTACACCTTC. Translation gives CASSWDRSNYGYTF.

The CDR3 reads CASSPRAGPTGELFF. CDR3 bases: TGTGCCAGCAGTCCCAGGGCAGGACCCACCGGGGAGCTGTTTTTT. The V and J genes are TRBV27 and TRBJ2-2, with a possible D match to TRBD1 (5 bases). This CDR3 has 15 amino acids. Germline loops: CDR1 MNHEY, CDR2 SMNVEV (reference sequence). V lost 5 bases and J 4 bases, leaving 14 bases between the germline ends.

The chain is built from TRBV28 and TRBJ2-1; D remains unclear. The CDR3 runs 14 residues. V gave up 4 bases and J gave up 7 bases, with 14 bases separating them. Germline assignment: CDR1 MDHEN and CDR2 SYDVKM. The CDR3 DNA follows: TGTGCCAGCAGTTCCCTCGAACGTGTGAATGAGCAGTTCTTC. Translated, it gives CASSSLERVNEQFF.

CDR3 protein: CASSQAFAGGIGDTQYF. CDR3 nucleotide sequence: TGCGCCAGCAGCCAAGCGTTTGCGGGAGGGATTGGAGATACGCAGTATTTT. J is TRBJ2-3 and V is TRBV4-1; 9 bases line up with TRBD2. CDR3 length: 17 amino acids. Germline CDR1 reads MGHRA; CDR2 reads YSYEKL. The V and J ends lost 1 base and 5 bases, in that order; junction bases with no gene match: 10.

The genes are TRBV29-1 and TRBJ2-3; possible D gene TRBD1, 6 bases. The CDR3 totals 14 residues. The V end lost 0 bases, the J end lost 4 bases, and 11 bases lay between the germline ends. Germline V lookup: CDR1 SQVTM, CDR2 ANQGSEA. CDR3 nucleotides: TGCAGCGTTGAAGACAGGGGATGGGCAGATACGCAGTATTTT. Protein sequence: CSVEDRGWADTQYF.

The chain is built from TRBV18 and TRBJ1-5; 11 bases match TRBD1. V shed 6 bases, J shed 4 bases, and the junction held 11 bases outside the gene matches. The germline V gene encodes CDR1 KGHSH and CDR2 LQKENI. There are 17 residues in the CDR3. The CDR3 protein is CASSQVAGTGGNQPQHF. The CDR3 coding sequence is TGTGCCAGCTCGCAGGTCGCCGGGACAGGGGGTAATCAGCCCCAGCATTTT.

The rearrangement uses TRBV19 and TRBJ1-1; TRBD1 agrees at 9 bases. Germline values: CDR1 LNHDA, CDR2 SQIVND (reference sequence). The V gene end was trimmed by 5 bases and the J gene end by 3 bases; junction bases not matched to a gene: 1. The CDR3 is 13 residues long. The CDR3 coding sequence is TGTGCCAGTAGTTGGACAGGGGACACTGAAGCTTTCTTT. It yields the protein CASSWTGDTEAFF.

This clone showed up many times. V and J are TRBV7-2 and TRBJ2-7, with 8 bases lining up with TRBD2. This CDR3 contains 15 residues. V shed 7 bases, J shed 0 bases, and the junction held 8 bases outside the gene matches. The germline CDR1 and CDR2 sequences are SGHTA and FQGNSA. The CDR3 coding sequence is TGTGCCAGCACCGTTACTAGCGGCCCCTCCTACGAGCAGTACTTC. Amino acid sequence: CASTVTSGPSYEQYF.

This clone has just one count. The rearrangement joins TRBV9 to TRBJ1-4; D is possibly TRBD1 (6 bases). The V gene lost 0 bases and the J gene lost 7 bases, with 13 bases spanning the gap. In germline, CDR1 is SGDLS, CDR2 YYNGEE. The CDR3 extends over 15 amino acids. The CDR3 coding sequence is TGTGCCAGCAGCGTAGGCACAGGGATAATTGAAAAACTGTTTTTT. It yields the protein CASSVGTGIIEKLFF.